This TCR beta chain emerged from a study of blood T cell repertoires in COVID-19. CDR1 is LGHNA, CDR2 YNFKEQ, per germline. The CDR3 runs 18 residues. The ends lost 1 base at V and 4 bases at J; junction bases unmatched: 15. TCRdb's copy holds only in-frame clones and misses some; the assay was immunoSEQ multiplex PCR. The table has under 250,000 clones, 80% to 90% seen once. This clonotype was sampled from a woman aged 40 to 49 with active or convalescent COVID-19. The rearrangement joins TRBV4-2 to TRBJ2-7; 8 bases map to TRBD2. The sequenced sample was peripheral blood. The CDR3 region has the DNA TGTGCCAGCAGCCAAGGGGTCGGGGGGGGCGAACGATGGTACGAGCAGTACTTC. It is translated as CASSQGVGGGERWYEQYF.